This T cell receptor beta chain was captured by sequencing in a study of shared clonotypes between healthy human individuals. Study-wide background: The composition of the donors was two women and three men aged 18 to 49.

Measured with immunoSEQ multiplex PCR; TCRdb has only the in-frame clones, and not every one. The sample lists around 550,000 clones, roughly 95% occurring once. It was CD45RO-negative cells, positively selected for CCR7, that made up naive CD8 cells, with terminally differentiated effector memory CD45RA+ cells excluded. Study outcomes and limitations: In four donors, about 5% of naive CD4 clonotypes appeared in common. Exclusively blood specimens were collected; tissue repertoires likely differ.

Germline values: CDR1 LNHDA, CDR2 SQIVND (reference sequence). The CDR3 is 12 residues long. V was pared by 3 bases and J by 8 bases, with 7 bases between. Turning to this clone: Its antigen is not identified.

This clonotype originated in a woman in her twenties or thirties in good health. Sequencing was performed on naive CD8+ T cells sorted from blood. The J gene is TRBJ2-2, the V gene TRBV19; the D is unclear. The CDR3 sequence is CASSIGPGELFF. The CDR3 coding sequence is TGTGCCAGTAGTATTGGTCCGGGGGAGCTGTTTTTT. The full variable domain, its missing parts supplied by reference TRBV19 and TRBJ2-2, is DGGITQSPKYLFRKEGQNVTLSCEQNLNHDAMYWYRQDPGQGLRLIYYSQIVNDFQKGDIAEGYSVSREKKESFPLTVTSAQKNPTAFYLCASSIGPGELFFGEGSRLTVL.